Listed below are T cell receptor beta chains from one sample, sequenced in a study of beta chain features in type 1 diabetes. Libraries were prepared by immunoSEQ multiplex PCR; TCRdb keeps only in-frame clonotypes and omits some of them. Of roughly 150,000 clones in the sample, less than 9.5% were seen once. The specimen sequenced was central memory CD4+ T cells from blood. Receptors originate from a woman between 35 and 50 years old with type 1 diabetes. Each CDR3 is given with its conserved first and last residue. A D gene is named only where the DNA matches it firmly. Clone size is not always given. Where it is, it says once, few, many or a class for expanded clones.

J gene: TRBJ2-7; D gene: -; clone size: few; V gene: TRBV27; CDR3 DNA: TGTGCCAGCAGTTTACAGGGGACCTACGAGCAGTACTTC; CDR3 protein: CASSLQGTYEQYF
J gene: TRBJ2-5; D gene: -; clone size: -; V gene: TRBV10-3; CDR3 DNA: TGTGCCATCAGTGAGGTAAACTCCCAAGAGACCCAGTACTTC; CDR3 protein: CAISEVNSQETQYF
J gene: TRBJ2-5; D gene: TRBD2; clone size: many; V gene: TRBV5-1; CDR3 DNA: TGCGCCAGCAGCTCCCTGGGAGGGGAAGAGACCCAGTACTTC; CDR3 protein: CASSSLGGEETQYF
J gene: TRBJ2-4; D gene: -; clone size: many; V gene: TRBV4-2; CDR3 DNA: TGTGCCAGCAGCCAAGGGGCCCAGAACATTCAGTACTTC; CDR3 protein: CASSQGAQNIQYF
J gene: TRBJ1-3; D gene: -; clone size: few; V gene: TRBV30; CDR3 DNA: TGTGCCAGGGCAGGGGATCTTGGAAACACCATATATTTT; CDR3 protein: CARAGDLGNTIYF
J gene: TRBJ2-5; D gene: TRBD2; clone size: few; V gene: TRBV18; CDR3 DNA: TGTGCCAGCTCACTGGGGAGGGAAGAGACCCAGTACTTC; CDR3 protein: CASSLGREETQYF
J gene: TRBJ1-4; D gene: -; clone size: -; V gene: TRBV4-3; CDR3 DNA: TGCGCCAGCAGCCCCGCTGCAACTAATGGGGCCCGGCTTTTT; CDR3 protein: CASSPAATNGARLF
J gene: TRBJ1-1; D gene: TRBD1; clone size: -; V gene: TRBV10-3; CDR3 DNA: TGTGCCATCAGCATGGGACAGGGGGACACTGAAGCTTTCTTT; CDR3 protein: CAISMGQGDTEAFF
J gene: TRBJ2-2; D gene: -; clone size: few; V gene: TRBV4-1; CDR3 DNA: TGCGCCAGCAGCCAAGTAGGGGACACCGGGGAGCTGTTTTTT; CDR3 protein: CASSQVGDTGELFF
J gene: TRBJ1-5; D gene: TRBD1; clone size: -; V gene: TRBV7-9; CDR3 DNA: TGTGCCAGCAGCTTCGGTCCCGGACAGGGGGTAGGACAGCCCCAGCATTTT; CDR3 protein: CASSFGPGQGVGQPQHF
J gene: TRBJ2-1; D gene: -; clone size: -; V gene: TRBV5-1; CDR3 DNA: TGCGCCAGCAGCCCAGCGACAGAGAGCTCCTACAATGAGCAGTTCTTC; CDR3 protein: CASSPATESSYNEQFF
J gene: TRBJ1-3; D gene: -; clone size: -; V gene: TRBV28; CDR3 DNA: TGTGCCAGCAGTCCGCACGCGGGACGCTCTGGAAACACCATATATTTT; CDR3 protein: CASSPHAGRSGNTIYF
J gene: TRBJ1-5; D gene: -; clone size: many; V gene: TRBV15; CDR3 DNA: TGTGCCACCAGCTTCCGCGGGGGGGAGGCTCAGCCCCAGCATTTT; CDR3 protein: CATSFRGGEAQPQHF
J gene: TRBJ1-1; D gene: TRBD1; clone size: -; V gene: TRBV2; CDR3 DNA: TGTGCCAGCAGCGACAACAGGGGGCTCGACACTGAAGCTTTCTTT; CDR3 protein: CASSDNRGLDTEAFF
J gene: TRBJ1-2; D gene: -; clone size: few; V gene: TRBV11-2; CDR3 DNA: TGTGCCAGCAGCTTAGGACTCCGATATGGCTACACCTTC; CDR3 protein: CASSLGLRYGYTF
J gene: TRBJ2-1; D gene: -; clone size: -; V gene: TRBV19; CDR3 DNA: TGTGCCAGTAGGGAACCGGGACTCTGGAACAATGAGCAGTTCTTC; CDR3 protein: CASREPGLWNNEQFF
J gene: TRBJ1-1; D gene: -; clone size: -; V gene: TRBV6-6; CDR3 DNA: TGTGCCAGCAGTTCGAGGCTGAACACTGAAGCTTTCTTT; CDR3 protein: CASSSRLNTEAFF
J gene: TRBJ2-1; D gene: TRBD2; clone size: -; V gene: TRBV27; CDR3 DNA: TGTGCCAGCAGTTCGGGACTAGCGGGGGTAGCGCAGTTCTTC; CDR3 protein: CASSSGLAGVAQFF
J gene: TRBJ2-1; D gene: TRBD2; clone size: few; V gene: TRBV9; CDR3 DNA: TGTGCCAGCAGCGTAGGACTAGCGGGGGCCTACAATGAGCAGTTCTTC; CDR3 protein: CASSVGLAGAYNEQFF
J gene: TRBJ2-1; D gene: TRBD2; clone size: -; V gene: TRBV29-1; CDR3 DNA: TGCAGCGCCCCCGTTAGCGGGAATTTGGATGAGCAGTTCTTC; CDR3 protein: CSAPVSGNLDEQFF
J gene: TRBJ2-1; D gene: TRBD2; clone size: few; V gene: TRBV4-3; CDR3 DNA: TGCGCCAGCAGCCAAGATCCGACTAGCGCTGAGCAGTTCTTC; CDR3 protein: CASSQDPTSAEQFF
J gene: TRBJ2-5; D gene: -; clone size: -; V gene: TRBV5-1; CDR3 DNA: TGCGCCAGCAGCCCTCGGGTTCTCCAAGAGACCCAGTACTTC; CDR3 protein: CASSPRVLQETQYF
J gene: TRBJ2-3; D gene: TRBD2; clone size: -; V gene: TRBV28; CDR3 DNA: TGTGCCAGCAGTCCCCTTCAGCGGGAGGGCCAAGAGCAGTATTTT; CDR3 protein: CASSPLQREGQEQYF
J gene: TRBJ2-3; D gene: -; clone size: few; V gene: TRBV28; CDR3 DNA: TGTGCCAGCAGTTTTCGCGGCGGCGGAGATACGCAGTATTTT; CDR3 protein: CASSFRGGGDTQYF
J gene: TRBJ2-7; D gene: TRBD2; clone size: few; V gene: TRBV15; CDR3 DNA: TGTGCCACCAGCAGAGATGGTGCGCGGGGGGTTCGGAACGAGCAGTACTTC; CDR3 protein: CATSRDGARGVRNEQYF
J gene: TRBJ1-2; D gene: -; clone size: many; V gene: TRBV5-1; CDR3 DNA: TGCGCCAGCAGAAACCGGGTTGGCTACACCTTC; CDR3 protein: CASRNRVGYTF
J gene: TRBJ2-1; D gene: TRBD2; clone size: few; V gene: TRBV7-2; CDR3 DNA: TGTGCCAGCAGCTTGGCTAGCGGGAGGGGACAGAATGAGCAGTTCTTC; CDR3 protein: CASSLASGRGQNEQFF
J gene: TRBJ1-4; D gene: -; clone size: few; V gene: TRBV28; CDR3 DNA: TGTGCCAGCATAGGTGGGCAGCGGGGTGAAAAACTGTTTTTT; CDR3 protein: CASIGGQRGEKLFF
J gene: TRBJ1-6; D gene: -; clone size: -; V gene: TRBV5-1; CDR3 DNA: TGCGCCAGCAGCTTGGTCGGGGTAGGGAATTCACCCCTCCACTTT; CDR3 protein: CASSLVGVGNSPLHF
J gene: TRBJ1-1; D gene: -; clone size: -; V gene: TRBV28; CDR3 DNA: TGTGCCAGCAGTTTATACAGGGCGGAGGCTGAAGCTTTCTTT; CDR3 protein: CASSLYRAEAEAFF
J gene: TRBJ2-6; D gene: TRBD2; clone size: many; V gene: TRBV19; CDR3 DNA: TGTGCCAGTAGCCCCAACGGGAGGGCTGGTGCTGGGGCCAACGTCCTGACTTTC; CDR3 protein: CASSPNGRAGAGANVLTF
J gene: TRBJ1-2; D gene: -; clone size: few; V gene: TRBV10-3; CDR3 DNA: TGTGCCATCAGCTCGGACAAACTCAACTCCTATGGCTACACCTTC; CDR3 protein: CAISSDKLNSYGYTF
J gene: TRBJ2-7; D gene: TRBD1; clone size: many; V gene: TRBV29-1; CDR3 DNA: TGCAGCGTGCTCACGGACAGGGGCGACGAGCAGTACTTC; CDR3 protein: CSVLTDRGDEQYF
J gene: TRBJ1-4; D gene: -; clone size: few; V gene: TRBV4-2; CDR3 DNA: TGTGCCAGCAGCCAAGAATGGCAGGGTCGGGAAAAACTGTTTTTT; CDR3 protein: CASSQEWQGREKLFF
J gene: TRBJ2-1; D gene: TRBD2; clone size: few; V gene: TRBV19; CDR3 DNA: TGTGCCAGTAGTATAGACCCCCCCGCGGGGGGCCTCAGGAATGAGCAGTTCTTC; CDR3 protein: CASSIDPPAGGLRNEQFF
J gene: TRBJ2-1; D gene: TRBD1; clone size: few; V gene: TRBV5-1; CDR3 DNA: TGCGCCAGCAGCTTGGAGGACAGGGGGAGGAATGAGCAGTTCTTC; CDR3 protein: CASSLEDRGRNEQFF
J gene: TRBJ1-5; D gene: -; clone size: few; V gene: TRBV7-9; CDR3 DNA: TGTGCCAGCAGCTTCCAACAGGGAAGCAATCAGCCCCAGCATTTT; CDR3 protein: CASSFQQGSNQPQHF
J gene: TRBJ1-1; D gene: -; clone size: few; V gene: TRBV11-1; CDR3 DNA: TGTGCCAGCAGCTTAGAGGAGGTGGGTGAAGCTTTCTTT; CDR3 protein: CASSLEEVGEAFF
J gene: TRBJ1-1; D gene: -; clone size: -; V gene: TRBV29-1; CDR3 DNA: TGCAGCGTTGCCTACCAGGGTAAGAACACTGAAGCTTTCTTT; CDR3 protein: CSVAYQGKNTEAFF
J gene: TRBJ1-3; D gene: -; clone size: few; V gene: TRBV15; CDR3 DNA: TGTGCCACCAGCAGAGGCGACCCGGGACAAGGAAACACCATATATTTT; CDR3 protein: CATSRGDPGQGNTIYF
J gene: TRBJ1-3; D gene: -; clone size: -; V gene: TRBV7-2; CDR3 DNA: TGTGCCAGCAGCTACACCTCTGGAAACACCATATATTTT; CDR3 protein: CASSYTSGNTIYF
J gene: TRBJ2-1; D gene: -; clone size: -; V gene: TRBV5-4; CDR3 DNA: TGTGCCAGCACCTTTCGGACAGCCTACAATGAGCAGTTCTTC; CDR3 protein: CASTFRTAYNEQFF
J gene: TRBJ2-5; D gene: -; clone size: -; V gene: TRBV9; CDR3 DNA: TGTGCCAGCAGCGTTATAGGGACAATTCAAGAGACCCAGTACTTC; CDR3 protein: CASSVIGTIQETQYF
J gene: TRBJ1-2; D gene: TRBD1; clone size: few; V gene: TRBV10-3; CDR3 DNA: TGTGCCATCAGTCTCCAGGGACAGGGCCGAGGCGGCTACACCTTC; CDR3 protein: CAISLQGQGRGGYTF
J gene: TRBJ2-1; D gene: -; clone size: -; V gene: TRBV15; CDR3 DNA: TGTGCCACCAGCAGGGATAGGGGGGGGATTAATCGTCCTGAGCAGTTCTTC; CDR3 protein: CATSRDRGGINRPEQFF
J gene: TRBJ2-7; D gene: -; clone size: few; V gene: TRBV5-1; CDR3 DNA: TGCGCCAGCAGATACCGGGTCGCAACCTACGAGCAGTACTTC; CDR3 protein: CASRYRVATYEQYF
J gene: TRBJ2-3; D gene: TRBD2; clone size: few; V gene: TRBV7-2; CDR3 DNA: TGTGCCAGCAGCTTCCTCAGCGGGGGATTCACAGATACGCAGTATTTT; CDR3 protein: CASSFLSGGFTDTQYF
J gene: TRBJ2-5; D gene: TRBD1; clone size: few; V gene: TRBV30; CDR3 DNA: TGTGCCTGGAGTGTTCAGGGGGCGAGAGAGACCCAGTACTTC; CDR3 protein: CAWSVQGARETQYF
J gene: TRBJ2-7; D gene: TRBD2; clone size: few; V gene: TRBV4-3; CDR3 DNA: TGCGCCAGCAGCCCCAAATTGAGCGGGAATATCTACGAGCAGTACTTC; CDR3 protein: CASSPKLSGNIYEQYF
J gene: TRBJ1-2; D gene: -; clone size: few; V gene: TRBV7-8; CDR3 DNA: TGTGCCAGCACCAGTCGGGTGGACTATGGCTACACCTTC; CDR3 protein: CASTSRVDYGYTF
J gene: TRBJ2-3; D gene: TRBD2; clone size: few; V gene: TRBV6-1; CDR3 DNA: TGTGCCAGCAGTGAACAGAGTAGCGGGGGACTTAGCACAGATACGCAGTATTTT; CDR3 protein: CASSEQSSGGLSTDTQYF
J gene: TRBJ1-1; D gene: -; clone size: few; V gene: TRBV19; CDR3 DNA: TGTGCCAGTCAGGACAGACCGAACACTGAAGCTTTCTTT; CDR3 protein: CASQDRPNTEAFF
J gene: TRBJ1-1; D gene: -; clone size: -; V gene: TRBV5-1; CDR3 DNA: TGCGCCAGCAGCCCCGGGGGTCATGGCACTGAAGCTTTCTTT; CDR3 protein: CASSPGGHGTEAFF
J gene: TRBJ2-5; D gene: TRBD1; clone size: few; V gene: TRBV11-3; CDR3 DNA: TGTGCCAGCAGCCGCGGACAGGGGGCCCGGGAGACCCAGTACTTC; CDR3 protein: CASSRGQGARETQYF